The present TCR beta chain was sequenced within a study of tumor and adjacent non-tumor tissue in lung cancer. Points on this clonotype: Because the CDR3 is missing its conserved closing phenylalanine or tryptophan, this is likely a read error. No DNA is shown, since the ends of the CDR3 on it are uncertain; the CDR3 is the one TCRdb lists.

Germline V CDR1 and CDR2: DFQATT, SNEGSKA (reference sequence). A total of 11 residues make up the CDR3, ends included. TCRbeta libraries were built with three rounds of nested PCR, modified from ARM-PCR. From the multiplex PCR reads, TCRdb called clonotypes with MiXCR, one entry per CDR3 protein. The data show 70,000 to 90,000 distinct CDR3 sequences, approximately 80% seen once. RNA was extracted from bulk tissue without any cell sorting. This non-tumor lung sample came from over 3 cm beyond the tumor edge. This receptor was taken from a man aged 60 to 75 with non-small cell lung cancer. Sample: distant non-tumor lung tissue. The chain links TRBV20-1 to TRBJ2-1; TRBD1 was called by the table and not checked on the DNA. CDR3 sequence: CSAPRDREQRV.